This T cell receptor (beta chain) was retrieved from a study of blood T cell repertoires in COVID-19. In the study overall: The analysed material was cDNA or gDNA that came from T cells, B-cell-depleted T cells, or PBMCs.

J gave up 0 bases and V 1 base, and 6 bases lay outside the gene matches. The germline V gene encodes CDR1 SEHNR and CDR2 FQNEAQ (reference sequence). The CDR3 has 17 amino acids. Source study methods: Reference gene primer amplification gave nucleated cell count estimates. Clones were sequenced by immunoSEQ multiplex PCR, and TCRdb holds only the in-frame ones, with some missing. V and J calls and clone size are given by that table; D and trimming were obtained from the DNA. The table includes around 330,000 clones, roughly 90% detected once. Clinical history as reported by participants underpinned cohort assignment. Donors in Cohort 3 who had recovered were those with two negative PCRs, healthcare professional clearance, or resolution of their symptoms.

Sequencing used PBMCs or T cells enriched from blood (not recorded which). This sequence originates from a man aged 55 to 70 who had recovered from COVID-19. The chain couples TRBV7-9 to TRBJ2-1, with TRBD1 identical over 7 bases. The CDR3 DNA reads TGTGCCAGCAGCTTAGGAGGGGGCCCCAGCTCCTACAATGAGCAGTTCTTC. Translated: CASSLGGGPSSYNEQFF.